A single sample is the source of the 2 T cell receptor beta chains below, sequenced in a study of T cells in Graves' hyperthyroidism and ophthalmopathy. Amplification of TCR beta CDR3 regions used RNA as the template. Researchers ran a first-round RT-PCR on the TCR CDR3 using the HTBI primer set. TCRdb analysed the multiplex PCR reads with MiXCR anew, one entry per CDR3 protein. Of around 700,000 distinct CDR3 sequences listed, 18% were seen once; the top ten hold approximately 16%. The sequenced sample consisted of blood. The receptors stem from a woman between 45 and 65 years old with Graves' hyperthyroidism that later progressed to Graves' ophthalmopathy.

This clonotype has only a few counts. The DNA for the CDR3 is TGTGCCATCAGTGAGTTACGAGATGGCTACACCTTC. It translates to CAISELRDGYTF. This sequence joins TRBV10-3 and TRBJ1-2; D unresolved. The CDR3 contains 12 residues. The germline CDR1 and CDR2 sequences are ENHRY and SYGVKD. Trimming cost V 1 base and J 6 bases, with 6 bases left between them.

This clonotype occurred many times. This sequence joins TRBV11-2 and TRBJ2-5; 8 bases align to TRBD2. This CDR3 comprises 14 residues. Looked up from germline, CDR1 is SGHAT and CDR2 is FQNNGV. The V and J ends lost 3 bases and 2 bases, in that order; junction bases with no gene match: 2. The CDR3 sequence is CASSFGGGQETQYF. In DNA form, the CDR3 reads TGTGCCAGCAGCTTCGGCGGGGGGCAAGAGACCCAGTACTTC.